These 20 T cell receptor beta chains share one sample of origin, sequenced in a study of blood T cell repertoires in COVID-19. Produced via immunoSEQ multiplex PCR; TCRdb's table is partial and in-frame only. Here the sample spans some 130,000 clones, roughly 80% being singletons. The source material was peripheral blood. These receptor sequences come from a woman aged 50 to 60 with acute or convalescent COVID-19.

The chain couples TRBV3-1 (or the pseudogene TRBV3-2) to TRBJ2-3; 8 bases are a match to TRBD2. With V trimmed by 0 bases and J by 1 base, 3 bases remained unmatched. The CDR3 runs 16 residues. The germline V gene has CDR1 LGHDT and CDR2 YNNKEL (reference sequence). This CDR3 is CASSQDAAGGTDTQYF. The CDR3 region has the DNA TGTGCCAGCAGCCAAGATGCAGCGGGGGGCACAGATACGCAGTATTTT.

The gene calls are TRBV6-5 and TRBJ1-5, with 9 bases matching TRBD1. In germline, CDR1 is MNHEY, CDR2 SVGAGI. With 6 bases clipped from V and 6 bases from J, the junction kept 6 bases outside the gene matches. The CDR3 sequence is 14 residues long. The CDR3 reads CASRIQQGAQPQHF. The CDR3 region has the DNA TGTGCCAGCAGAATACAACAGGGGGCTCAGCCCCAGCATTTT.

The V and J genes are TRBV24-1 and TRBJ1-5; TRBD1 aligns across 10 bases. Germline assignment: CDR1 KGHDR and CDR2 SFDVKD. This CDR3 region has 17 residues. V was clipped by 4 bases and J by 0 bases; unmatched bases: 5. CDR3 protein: CATSDRQGASSNQPQHF. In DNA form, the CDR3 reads TGTGCCACCAGTGACCGACAGGGGGCGTCTAGCAATCAGCCCCAGCATTTT.

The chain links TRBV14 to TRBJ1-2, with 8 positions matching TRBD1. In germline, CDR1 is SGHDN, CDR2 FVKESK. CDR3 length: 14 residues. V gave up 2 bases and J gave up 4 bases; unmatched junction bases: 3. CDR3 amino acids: CASSQMDRAYGYTF. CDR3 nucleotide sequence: TGTGCCAGCAGCCAAATGGACAGGGCCTATGGCTACACCTTC.

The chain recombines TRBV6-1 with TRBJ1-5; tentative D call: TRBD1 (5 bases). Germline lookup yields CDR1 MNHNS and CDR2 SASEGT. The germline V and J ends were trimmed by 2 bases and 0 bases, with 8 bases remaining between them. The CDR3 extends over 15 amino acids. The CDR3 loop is CASSEWGYSNQPQHF. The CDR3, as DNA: TGTGCCAGCAGTGAATGGGGCTATAGCAATCAGCCCCAGCATTTT.

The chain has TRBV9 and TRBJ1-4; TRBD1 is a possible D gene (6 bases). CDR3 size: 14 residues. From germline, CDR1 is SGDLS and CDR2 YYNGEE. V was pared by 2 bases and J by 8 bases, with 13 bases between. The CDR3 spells CASSVGEGGEKLFF. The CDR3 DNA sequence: TGTGCCAGCAGCGTGGGGGAAGGGGGAGAAAAACTGTTTTTT.

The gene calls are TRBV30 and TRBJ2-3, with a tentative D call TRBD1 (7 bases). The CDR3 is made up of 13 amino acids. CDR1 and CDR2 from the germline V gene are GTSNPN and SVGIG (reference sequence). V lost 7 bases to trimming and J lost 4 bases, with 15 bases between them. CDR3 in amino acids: CASHGGGPDTQYF. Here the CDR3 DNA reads TGTGCCTCACACGGAGGGGGCCCAGATACGCAGTATTTT. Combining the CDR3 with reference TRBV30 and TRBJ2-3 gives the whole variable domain SQTIHQWPATLVQPVGSPLSLECTVEGTSNPNLYWYRQAAGRGLQLLFYSVGIGQISSEVPQNLSASRPQDRQFILSSKKLLLSDSGFYLCASHGGGPDTQYFGPGTRLTVL.

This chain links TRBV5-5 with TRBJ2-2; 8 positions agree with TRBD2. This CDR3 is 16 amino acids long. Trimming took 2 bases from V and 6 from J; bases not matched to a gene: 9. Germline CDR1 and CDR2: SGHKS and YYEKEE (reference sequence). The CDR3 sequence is CASSFWSGGGSGELFF. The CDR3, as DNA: TGTGCCAGCAGCTTCTGGAGCGGGGGAGGTTCCGGGGAGCTGTTTTTT.

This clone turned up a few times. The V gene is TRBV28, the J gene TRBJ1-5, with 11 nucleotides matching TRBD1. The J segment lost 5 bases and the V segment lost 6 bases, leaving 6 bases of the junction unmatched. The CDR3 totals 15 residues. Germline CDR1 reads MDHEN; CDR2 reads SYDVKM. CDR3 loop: CASRTGTGGDQPQHF. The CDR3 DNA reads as TGTGCCAGCAGAACCGGGACAGGGGGGGATCAGCCCCAGCATTTT.

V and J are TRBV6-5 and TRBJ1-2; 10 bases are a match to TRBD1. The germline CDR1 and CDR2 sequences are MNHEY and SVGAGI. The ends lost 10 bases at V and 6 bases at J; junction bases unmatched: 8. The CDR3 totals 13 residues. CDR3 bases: TGTGCCACCACCCGGGGACAGGGGAATGGCTACACCTTC. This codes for CATTRGQGNGYTF.

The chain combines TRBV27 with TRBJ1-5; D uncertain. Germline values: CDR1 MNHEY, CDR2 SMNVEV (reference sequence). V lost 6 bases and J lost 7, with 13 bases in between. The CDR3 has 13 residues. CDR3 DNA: TGTGCCAGCAGCCAGATGTCTTGGCAGCCCCAGCATTTT. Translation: CASSQMSWQPQHF.

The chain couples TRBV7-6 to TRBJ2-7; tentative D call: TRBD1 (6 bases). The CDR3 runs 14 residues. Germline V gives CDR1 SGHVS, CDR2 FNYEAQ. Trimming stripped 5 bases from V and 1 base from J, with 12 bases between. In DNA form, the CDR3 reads TGTGCCAGCAGCAGGACAGCCTATTCCTACGAGCAGTACTTC. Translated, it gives CASSRTAYSYEQYF.

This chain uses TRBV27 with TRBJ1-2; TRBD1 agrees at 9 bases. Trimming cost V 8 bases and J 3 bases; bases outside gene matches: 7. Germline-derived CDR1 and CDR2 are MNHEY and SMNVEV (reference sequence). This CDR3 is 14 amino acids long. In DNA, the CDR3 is TGTGCCAGCCGAAAGACAGGGGGTGACTATGGCTACACCTTC. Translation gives CASRKTGGDYGYTF.

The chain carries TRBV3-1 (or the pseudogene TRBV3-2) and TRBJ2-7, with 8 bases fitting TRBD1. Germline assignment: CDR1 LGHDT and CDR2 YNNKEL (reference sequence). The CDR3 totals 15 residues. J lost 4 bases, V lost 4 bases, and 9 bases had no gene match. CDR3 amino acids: CASSPTGQVIYEQYF. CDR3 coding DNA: TGTGCCAGCAGCCCGACGGGACAGGTAATTTACGAGCAGTACTTC.

CDR3 in amino acids: CASSPPSGALYGYTF. The DNA for the CDR3 is TGTGCCAGCAGCCCCCCCTCAGGGGCCTTATATGGCTACACCTTC. The rearrangement links TRBV7-9 to TRBJ1-2, with D perhaps TRBD1 (6 bases). Looked up from germline, CDR1 is SEHNR and CDR2 is FQNEAQ (reference sequence). This CDR3 region has 15 residues. The ends were cut back, 5 bases at V and 5 bases at J, with 18 bases in the middle.

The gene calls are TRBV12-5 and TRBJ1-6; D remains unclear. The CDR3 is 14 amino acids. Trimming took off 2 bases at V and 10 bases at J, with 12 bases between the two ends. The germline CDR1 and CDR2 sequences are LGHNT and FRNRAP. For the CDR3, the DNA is TGTGCTAGTGGTTTGCCCACTGCTAGGTCACCCCTCCACTTT. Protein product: CASGLPTARSPLHF. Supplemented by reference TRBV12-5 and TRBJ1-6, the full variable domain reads DARVTQTPRHKVTEMGQEVTMRCQPILGHNTVFWYRQTMMQGLELLAYFRNRAPLDDSGMPKDRFSAEMPDATLATLKIQPSEPRDSAVYFCASGLPTARSPLHFGNGTRLTVT.

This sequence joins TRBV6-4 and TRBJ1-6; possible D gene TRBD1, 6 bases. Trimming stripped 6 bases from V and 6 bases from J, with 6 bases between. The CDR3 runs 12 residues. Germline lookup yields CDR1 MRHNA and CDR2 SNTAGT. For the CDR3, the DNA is TGTGCCAGCAGACAGGGTAATTCACCCCTCCACTTT. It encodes CASRQGNSPLHF.

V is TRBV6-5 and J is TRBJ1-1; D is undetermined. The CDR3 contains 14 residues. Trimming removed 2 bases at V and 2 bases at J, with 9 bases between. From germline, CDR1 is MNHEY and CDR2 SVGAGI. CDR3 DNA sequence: TGTGCCAGCAGTTACGATCCGGTTAACACTGAAGCTTTCTTT. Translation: CASSYDPVNTEAFF.

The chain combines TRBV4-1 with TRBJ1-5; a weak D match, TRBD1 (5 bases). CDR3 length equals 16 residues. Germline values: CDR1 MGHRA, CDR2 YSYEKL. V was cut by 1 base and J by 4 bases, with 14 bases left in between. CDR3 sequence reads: CASSQAGGDWNQPQHF. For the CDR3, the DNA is TGCGCCAGCAGCCAAGCCGGAGGGGATTGGAATCAGCCCCAGCATTTT.

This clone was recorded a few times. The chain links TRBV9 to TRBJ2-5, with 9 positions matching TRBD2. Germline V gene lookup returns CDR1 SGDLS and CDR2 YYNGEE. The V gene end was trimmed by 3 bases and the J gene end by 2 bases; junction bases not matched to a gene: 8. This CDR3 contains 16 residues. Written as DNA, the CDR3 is TGTGCCAGCAGCGCCTCGGGACTAGCATATCAAGAGACCCAGTACTTC. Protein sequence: CASSASGLAYQETQYF.